The rows below give T cell receptor beta chains drawn from one sample of a study of OX40 agonist ivuxolimab in advanced cancers. The repertoire was sequenced with immunoSEQ multiplex PCR; TCRdb's copy has only in-frame clones and lacks some. Altogether over 55,000 clones are present, more than 85% being singletons, with the ten largest covering less than 2.5%. This sample comprised CD4+ or CD8+ T cells sorted from blood, obtained in a trial of the OX40 agonist ivuxolimab. The origin of the receptors is an adult with an advanced solid tumor such as melanoma, head and neck, liver or kidney cancer. Each CDR3 is given with its conserved first and last residue. The order of the fields is D gene, J gene, clone size, V gene, CDR3 protein, CDR3 DNA. A D gene is named only where the DNA matches it firmly. Clone size is given for some rows only: seen once, a few or many times, or a class if the clone is expanded.

d_call: -
j_call: TRBJ1-1
clone_size: -
v_call: TRBV30
cdr3_aa: CALALRGGSTEAFF
cdr3_nt: TGTGCCCTAGCGTTGAGGGGAGGGAGCACTGAAGCTTTCTTT

d_call: -
j_call: TRBJ2-3
clone_size: -
v_call: TRBV4-2
cdr3_aa: CASSQGWGDWEYF
cdr3_nt: TGTGCCAGCAGCCAAGGGTGGGGGGATTGGGAGTATTTT

d_call: -
j_call: TRBJ1-1
clone_size: -
v_call: TRBV18
cdr3_aa: CASSPQPDRNTEAFF
cdr3_nt: TGTGCCAGCTCACCACAACCGGACAGGAACACTGAAGCTTTCTTT

d_call: -
j_call: TRBJ1-2
clone_size: -
v_call: TRBV6-5
cdr3_aa: CASSYSRGNYGYTF
cdr3_nt: TGTGCCAGCAGTTACTCGCGGGGTAACTATGGCTACACCTTC

d_call: -
j_call: TRBJ2-3
clone_size: -
v_call: TRBV7-2
cdr3_aa: CASSFGGAIDTQYF
cdr3_nt: TGTGCCAGCAGCTTCGGAGGGGCAATAGATACGCAGTATTTT

d_call: -
j_call: TRBJ2-1
clone_size: -
v_call: TRBV4-3
cdr3_aa: CASSQDRTTRGNEQFF
cdr3_nt: TGCGCCAGCAGCCAAGATAGGACTACGAGGGGGAATGAGCAGTTCTTC

d_call: -
j_call: TRBJ1-2
clone_size: -
v_call: TRBV4-3
cdr3_aa: CASSQDLLGGYTF
cdr3_nt: TGCGCCAGCAGCCAAGATCTACTAGGTGGCTACACCTTC

d_call: TRBD1
j_call: TRBJ2-7
clone_size: -
v_call: TRBV10-3
cdr3_aa: CAISESDRVYEQYF
cdr3_nt: TGTGCCATCAGTGAGTCGGACAGGGTTTACGAGCAGTACTTC

d_call: TRBD2
j_call: TRBJ2-1
clone_size: -
v_call: TRBV11-2
cdr3_aa: CASSFTSGVGQFF
cdr3_nt: TGTGCCAGCAGCTTTACTAGCGGAGTGGGGCAGTTCTTC

d_call: -
j_call: TRBJ1-2
clone_size: -
v_call: TRBV6-5
cdr3_aa: CASSYSSGVGYTF
cdr3_nt: TGTGCCAGCAGTTACTCGTCAGGGGTAGGCTACACCTTC

d_call: -
j_call: TRBJ1-5
clone_size: few
v_call: TRBV2
cdr3_aa: CASRGRRGNQPQHF
cdr3_nt: TGTGCCAGCAGGGGGCGCAGGGGCAATCAGCCCCAGCATTTT

d_call: -
j_call: TRBJ1-2
clone_size: -
v_call: TRBV6-1
cdr3_aa: CAMGEGRIYGYTF
cdr3_nt: TGTGCCATGGGAGAGGGACGCATCTATGGCTACACCTTC

d_call: -
j_call: TRBJ2-7
clone_size: -
v_call: TRBV28
cdr3_aa: CASSLSRGEQYF
cdr3_nt: TGTGCCAGCAGTTTATCCCGTGGTGAGCAGTACTTC

d_call: -
j_call: TRBJ2-5
clone_size: -
v_call: TRBV28
cdr3_aa: CASRVVGARETQYF
cdr3_nt: TGTGCCAGCAGGGTAGTCGGCGCCCGGGAGACCCAGTACTTC

d_call: TRBD1
j_call: TRBJ2-5
clone_size: -
v_call: TRBV19
cdr3_aa: CASSRQGAVYSETQYF
cdr3_nt: TGTGCCAGTAGCCGACAGGGGGCGGTTTATTCGGAGACCCAGTACTTC

d_call: -
j_call: TRBJ2-5
clone_size: once
v_call: TRBV7-2
cdr3_aa: CASARGVLETQYF
cdr3_nt: TGTGCCAGCGCCCGGGGCGTTTTGGAGACCCAGTACTTC